The 7 T cell receptor beta chains below come from one sample, sequenced in a study of blood T cell repertoires in COVID-19. Produced via immunoSEQ multiplex PCR; TCRdb's table is partial and in-frame only. The table includes 150,000 to 200,000 clones, roughly 80% detected once. Sequencing input: peripheral blood. These receptors came from a man aged 18 to 30 with active or convalescent COVID-19.

V and J are TRBV9 and TRBJ2-1; perhaps TRBD2 as D (6 bases). Germline CDR1 reads SGDLS; CDR2 reads YYNGEE. CDR3 length: 17 amino acids. Trimming stripped 0 bases from V and 6 bases from J, with 19 bases between. CDR3 region: CASSVALIGTLGNEQFF. The CDR3 nucleotides read TGTGCCAGCAGCGTAGCTCTGATCGGGACTCTGGGCAATGAGCAGTTCTTC.

The chain combines TRBV19 with TRBJ2-7; 9 bases align to TRBD2. The V gene end was trimmed by 1 base and the J gene end by 5 bases; junction bases not matched to a gene: 6. This CDR3 is built from 15 residues. Germline-derived CDR1 and CDR2 are LNHDA and SQIVND (reference sequence). CDR3 in amino acids: CASSIAGTSIDEQYF. CDR3 nucleotides: TGTGCCAGTAGTATAGCCGGGACTAGCATCGACGAGCAGTACTTC.

This chain joins TRBV6-6 and TRBJ2-5, with no clear D. Trimming pared 5 bases from V and 5 bases from J, leaving 9 bases between. CDR3 length equals 12 residues. The germline V gene has CDR1 MNHNY and CDR2 SVGAGI (reference sequence). CDR3 amino acids: CASSPTRETQYF. CDR3 sequence (DNA): TGTGCCAGCAGTCCCACACGCGAGACCCAGTACTTC.

The chain links TRBV4-1 to TRBJ2-7, with D possibly matching TRBD1 (6 bases). Germline lookup yields CDR1 MGHRA and CDR2 YSYEKL. The CDR3 consists of 14 residues. V shed 0 bases and J shed 6 bases, with 12 bases lying between them. This CDR3 is CASSQDWQGSEQYF. The CDR3 bases are TGCGCCAGCAGCCAAGACTGGCAGGGGAGCGAGCAGTACTTC.

The chain links TRBV7-8 to TRBJ1-5; D is unresolved. Trimming cost V 7 bases and J 4 bases, with 20 bases left between them. Germline V lookup: CDR1 SGHVS, CDR2 FQNEAQ. This CDR3 is built from 16 residues. The CDR3 loop is CASTKAGSRANQPQHF. The CDR3 DNA reads TGTGCCAGCACCAAGGCCGGGAGTAGAGCAAATCAGCCCCAGCATTTT.

The chain recombines TRBV5-1 with TRBJ2-3; 7 bases line up with TRBD2. The CDR3 is 20 residues long. Germline V CDR1 and CDR2: SGHRS, YFSETQ. Trimming at V came to 2 bases and at J to 0 bases, leaving 18 bases not matched to a gene. The CDR3, as DNA: TGCGCCAGCAGCTTTTTGTCCGCGTTTGCTAGCGGTTCTAGCACAGATACGCAGTATTTT. Protein sequence: CASSFLSAFASGSSTDTQYF.

The chain has TRBV3-1 (or the pseudogene TRBV3-2) and TRBJ1-2, with D possibly being TRBD1 (6 bases). In germline, CDR1 is LGHDT, CDR2 YNNKEL (reference sequence). Trimming took off 4 bases at V and 4 bases at J, with 16 bases between the two ends. This CDR3 is built from 15 residues. The CDR3 sequence is CASSPGYRAGYGYTF. The CDR3, as DNA: TGTGCCAGCAGCCCGGGATACAGGGCCGGCTATGGCTACACCTTC.